This entry describes one T cell receptor (beta chain). V was clipped by 2 bases and J by 3 bases, with 7 bases between them. Germline lookup yields CDR1 SQVTM and CDR2 ANQGSEA. This CDR3 has 12 amino acids. These data belong to a study of cytomegalovirus exposure and HLA in healthy donors. This PCR relied on a set of 60 Vbeta primers and 13 Jbeta primers. Using immunoSEQ multiplex PCR, the repertoire was profiled, and TCRdb retains in-frame clones only, with some absent. The data show around 90,000 clones, around nine tenths seen once. The clonotype was recovered from a man aged 25-45 years in good health and CMV-seropositive. Input material: PBMCs. V usage is TRBV29-1 and J usage is TRBJ2-5, with no clear D. CDR3 in amino acids: CSVEPIEETQYF. CDR3 coding DNA: TGCAGCGTTGAACCCATAGAAGAGACCCAGTACTTC.